This T cell receptor (beta chain) was sequenced during a study of T-cell memory formation after mild COVID-19. One entry per CDR3 protein, called by TCRdb with MiXCR from the 5' RACE reads. Of approximately 350,000 distinct CDR3 sequences in the sample, around 14% were seen once. CDR3 size: 12 residues. V was clipped by 1 base and J by 6 bases, with 6 bases between them. This clonotype was recorded at least ten times. The sequenced material came from PBMCs or a T cell subset sorted from them (not recorded which). This receptor was identified in a man younger than 35 who had mild COVID-19 (a few samples of this study predate the infection). Cell type and time point are not known. V is TRBV12-3 or TRBV12-4 and J is TRBJ1-1; D remains ambiguous. The CDR3: CASSLVGPEAFF. CDR3 nucleotide sequence: TGTGCCAGCAGTTTAGTTGGCCCTGAAGCTTTCTTT.